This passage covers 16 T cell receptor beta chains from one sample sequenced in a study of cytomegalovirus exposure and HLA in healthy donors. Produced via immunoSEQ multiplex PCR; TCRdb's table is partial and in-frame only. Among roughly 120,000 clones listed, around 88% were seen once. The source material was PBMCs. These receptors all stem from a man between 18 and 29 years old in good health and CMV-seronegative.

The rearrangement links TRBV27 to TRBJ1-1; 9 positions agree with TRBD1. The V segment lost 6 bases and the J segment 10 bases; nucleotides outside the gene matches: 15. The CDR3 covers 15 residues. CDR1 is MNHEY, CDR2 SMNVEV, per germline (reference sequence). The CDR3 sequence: CASRPYRDRAVGAFF. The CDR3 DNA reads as TGTGCCAGCAGGCCATACCGGGACAGGGCCGTTGGAGCTTTCTTT.

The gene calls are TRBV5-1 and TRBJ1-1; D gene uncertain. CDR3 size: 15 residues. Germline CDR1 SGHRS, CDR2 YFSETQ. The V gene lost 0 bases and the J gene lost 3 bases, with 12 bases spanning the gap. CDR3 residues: CASSLVPGIDTEAFF. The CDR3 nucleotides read TGCGCCAGCAGCTTGGTCCCGGGGATCGACACTGAAGCTTTCTTT.

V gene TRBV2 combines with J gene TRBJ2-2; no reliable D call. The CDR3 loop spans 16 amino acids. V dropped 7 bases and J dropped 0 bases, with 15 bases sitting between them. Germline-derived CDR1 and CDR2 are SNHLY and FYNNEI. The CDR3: CASTRYSGSNTGELFF. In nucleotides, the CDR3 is TGTGCCAGCACAAGGTATTCAGGATCGAACACCGGGGAGCTGTTTTTT.

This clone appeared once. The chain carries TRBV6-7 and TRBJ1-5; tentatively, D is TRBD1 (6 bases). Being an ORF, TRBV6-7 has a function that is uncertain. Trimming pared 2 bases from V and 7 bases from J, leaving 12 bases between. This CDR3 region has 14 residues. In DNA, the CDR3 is TGTGCCAGCAGTTACCCAGGGGCTTGGCAGCCCCAGCATTTT. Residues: CASSYPGAWQPQHF.

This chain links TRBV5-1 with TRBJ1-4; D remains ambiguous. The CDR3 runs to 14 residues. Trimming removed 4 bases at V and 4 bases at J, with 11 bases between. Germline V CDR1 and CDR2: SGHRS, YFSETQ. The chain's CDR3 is CASSPDGGNEKLFF. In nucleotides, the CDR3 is TGCGCCAGCAGCCCGGACGGAGGTAATGAAAAACTGTTTTTT.

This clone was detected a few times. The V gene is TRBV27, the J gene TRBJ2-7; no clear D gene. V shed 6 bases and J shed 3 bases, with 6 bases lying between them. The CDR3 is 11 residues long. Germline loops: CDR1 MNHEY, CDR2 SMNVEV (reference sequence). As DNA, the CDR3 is TGTGCCAGCAGCACAAGCTACGAGCAGTACTTC. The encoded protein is CASSTSYEQYF.

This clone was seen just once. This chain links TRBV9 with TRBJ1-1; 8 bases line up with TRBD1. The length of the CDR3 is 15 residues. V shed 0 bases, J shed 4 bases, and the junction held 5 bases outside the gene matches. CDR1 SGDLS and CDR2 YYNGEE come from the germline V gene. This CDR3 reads CASSVATGGGTEAFF. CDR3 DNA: TGTGCCAGCAGCGTAGCTACAGGGGGAGGCACTGAAGCTTTCTTT.

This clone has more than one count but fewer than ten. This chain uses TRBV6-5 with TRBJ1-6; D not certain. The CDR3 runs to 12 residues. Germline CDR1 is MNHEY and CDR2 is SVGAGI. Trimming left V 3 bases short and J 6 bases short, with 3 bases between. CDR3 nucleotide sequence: TGTGCCAGCAGTTATCGTAATTCACCCCTCCACTTT. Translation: CASSYRNSPLHF.

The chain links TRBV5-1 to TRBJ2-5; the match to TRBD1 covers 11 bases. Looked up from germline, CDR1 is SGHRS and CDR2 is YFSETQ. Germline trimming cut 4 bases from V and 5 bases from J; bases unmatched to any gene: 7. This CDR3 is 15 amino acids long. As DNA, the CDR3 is TGCGCCAGCAGCCAGAGGACAGGGGGCGCGGAGACCCAGTACTTC. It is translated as CASSQRTGGAETQYF. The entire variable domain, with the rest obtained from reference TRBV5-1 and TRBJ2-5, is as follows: KAGVTQTPRYLIKTRGQQVTLSCSPISGHRSVSWYQQTPGQGLQFLFEYFSETQRNKGNFPGRFSGRQFSNSRSEMNVSTLELGDSALYLCASSQRTGGAETQYFGPGTRLLVL.

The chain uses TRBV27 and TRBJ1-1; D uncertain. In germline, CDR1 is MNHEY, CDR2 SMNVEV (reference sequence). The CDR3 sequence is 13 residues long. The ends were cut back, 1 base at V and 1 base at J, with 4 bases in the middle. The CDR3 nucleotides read TGTGCCAGCAGTTTATGGCAGAACACTGAAGCTTTCTTT. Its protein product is CASSLWQNTEAFF.

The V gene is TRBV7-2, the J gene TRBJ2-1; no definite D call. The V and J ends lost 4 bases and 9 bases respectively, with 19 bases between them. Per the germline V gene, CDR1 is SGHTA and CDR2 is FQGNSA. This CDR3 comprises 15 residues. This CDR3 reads CASSSARLRFGEQFF. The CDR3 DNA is TGTGCCAGCAGCTCGGCGAGACTTCGTTTCGGTGAGCAGTTCTTC.

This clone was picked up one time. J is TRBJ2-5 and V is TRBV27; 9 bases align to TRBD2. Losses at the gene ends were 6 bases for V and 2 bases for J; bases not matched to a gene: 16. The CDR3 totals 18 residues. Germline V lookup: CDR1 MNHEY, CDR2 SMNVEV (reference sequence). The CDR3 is CASSSNYRLAEVQETQYF. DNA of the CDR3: TGTGCCAGCAGCTCAAATTATAGACTAGCGGAAGTACAAGAGACCCAGTACTTC.

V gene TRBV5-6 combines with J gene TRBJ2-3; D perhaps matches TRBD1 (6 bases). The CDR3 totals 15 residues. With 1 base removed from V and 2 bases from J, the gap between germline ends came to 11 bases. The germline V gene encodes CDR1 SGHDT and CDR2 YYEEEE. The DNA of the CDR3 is TGTGCCAGCAGCTTGTTGGGACACTACACAGATACGCAGTATTTT. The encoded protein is CASSLLGHYTDTQYF.

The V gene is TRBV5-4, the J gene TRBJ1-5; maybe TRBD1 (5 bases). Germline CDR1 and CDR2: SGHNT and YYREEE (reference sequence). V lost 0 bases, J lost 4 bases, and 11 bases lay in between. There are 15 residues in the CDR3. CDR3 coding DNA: TGTGCCAGCAGCTTGGGCGGGACGGTGAATCAGCCCCAGCATTTT. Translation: CASSLGGTVNQPQHF.

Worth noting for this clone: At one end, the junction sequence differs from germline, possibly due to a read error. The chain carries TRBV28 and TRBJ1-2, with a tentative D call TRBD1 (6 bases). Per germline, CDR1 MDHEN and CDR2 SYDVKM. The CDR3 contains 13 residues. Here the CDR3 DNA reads TGTGCCACCAGTGGGGGCTCCCACTATGGCTACACCTTC. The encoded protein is CATSGGSHYGYTF.

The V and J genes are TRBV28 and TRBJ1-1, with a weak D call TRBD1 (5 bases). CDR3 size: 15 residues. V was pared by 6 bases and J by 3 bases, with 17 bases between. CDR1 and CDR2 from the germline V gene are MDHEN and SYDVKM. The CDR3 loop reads CASSPDSGVDTEAFF. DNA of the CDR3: TGTGCCAGCAGCCCTGACAGTGGGGTGGACACTGAAGCTTTCTTT.